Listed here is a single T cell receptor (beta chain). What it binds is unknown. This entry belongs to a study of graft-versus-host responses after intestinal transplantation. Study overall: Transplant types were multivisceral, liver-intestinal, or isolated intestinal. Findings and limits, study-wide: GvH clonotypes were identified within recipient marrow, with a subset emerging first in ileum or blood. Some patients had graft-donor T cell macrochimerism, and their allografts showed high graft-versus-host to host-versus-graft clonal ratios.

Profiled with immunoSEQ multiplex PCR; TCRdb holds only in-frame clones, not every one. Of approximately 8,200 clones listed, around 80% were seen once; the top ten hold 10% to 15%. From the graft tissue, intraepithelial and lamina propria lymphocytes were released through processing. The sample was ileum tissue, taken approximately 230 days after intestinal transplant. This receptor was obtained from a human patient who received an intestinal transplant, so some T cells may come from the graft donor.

The CDR3 nucleotides are TGTGCCAGTGGCCGGGGGACGGCGAAGGCGTCTGAAGCTTTCTTT. Residues: CASGRGTAKASEAFF. V gene TRBV19 combines with J gene TRBJ1-1, with a weak D call TRBD1 (5 bases). CDR1 and CDR2 from the germline V gene are LNHDA and SQIVND (reference sequence). This CDR3 has 15 amino acids. The V gene lost 8 bases and the J gene lost 6 bases, with 22 bases spanning the gap.